The subject of this entry is one TCR beta chain. These data belong to a study of blood T cell repertoires in COVID-19. Looked up from germline, CDR1 is SGHTA and CDR2 is FQGNSA. The junction had 14 bases not matched to a gene; V was cut back by 6 bases and J by 6 bases. CDR3 length: 16 residues. Per the original data handling: Estimation of nucleated cell counts was performed using reference gene primer amplification. Profiling relied on immunoSEQ multiplex PCR, and the TCRdb table lists in-frame clones only, not all of them. The DNA gave D and trimming, while V, J and clone size come from that table. The sample gives about 150,000 clones, 84% of which show up once; approximately 10% is in the top ten.

Sequenced input: peripheral blood. This chain connects TRBV7-2 to TRBJ1-5, with 7 bases that match TRBD1. This clonotype was sampled from a woman aged 45-59 years with acute or convalescent COVID-19. Written as DNA, the CDR3 is TGTGCCAGCAGTTCGGAGGAGGGGGCGCCCCCTCAGCCCCAGCATTTT. Encoded protein: CASSSEEGAPPQPQHF.